This record concerns one TCR beta chain sequence. The data stem from a study of T cells in Graves' hyperthyroidism and ophthalmopathy. This CDR3 region has 17 residues. V was pared by 4 bases and J by 7 bases, with 16 bases of the junction left unmatched. Germline CDR1 and CDR2: SQVTM and ANQGSEA. Amplification of TCR beta CDR3 regions was performed using RNA transcripts as template. The HTBI primer set was used in a first-round RT-PCR of the TCR CDR3. TCRdb re-analysed the multiplex PCR reads in MiXCR, keeping a single row per CDR3 protein. In the table there are about 360,000 distinct CDR3 sequences, 20% to 25% of which are singletons.

This TCR was recovered from a man aged 45-60 years with Graves' hyperthyroidism. The J gene is TRBJ2-2, the V gene TRBV29-1; 9 bases match TRBD2. Material: blood. This chain's CDR3 is CSVAGLAGKYEGGELFF. CDR3 coding DNA: TGCAGCGTTGCTGGGCTAGCGGGAAAATATGAGGGCGGGGAGCTGTTTTTT.